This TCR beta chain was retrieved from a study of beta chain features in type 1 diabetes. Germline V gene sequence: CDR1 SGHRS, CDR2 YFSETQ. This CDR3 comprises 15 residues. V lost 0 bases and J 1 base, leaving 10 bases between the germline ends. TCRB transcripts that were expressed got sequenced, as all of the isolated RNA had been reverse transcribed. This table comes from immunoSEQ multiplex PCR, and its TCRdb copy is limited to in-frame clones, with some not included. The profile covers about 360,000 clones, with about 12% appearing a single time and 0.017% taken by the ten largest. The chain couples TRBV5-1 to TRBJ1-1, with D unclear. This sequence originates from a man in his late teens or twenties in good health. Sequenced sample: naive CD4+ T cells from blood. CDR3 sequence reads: CASSLVTSGNTEAFF. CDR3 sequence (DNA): TGCGCCAGCAGCTTGGTTACCTCGGGGAACACTGAAGCTTTCTTT.